The 6 T cell receptor beta chains below come from one sample, sequenced in a study of blood T cell repertoires in COVID-19 (TCRdb year 2020). To prepare the library, the immunoSEQ multiplex PCR assay was applied. TCRdb limited this immuneACCESS table to in-frame rearrangements with V and J called. A share of clones is missing; checked studies link under half to unresolved V genes, and the rest is unexplained. The sample profile shows approximately 110,000 clones; roughly four fifths of them were found once. 15% to 19% of the sample is taken by the ten largest. The sequenced sample was peripheral blood. These receptors all stem from a woman at least 80 years old with acute or convalescent COVID-19.

The chain uses TRBV27 and TRBJ2-5; D is possibly TRBD2 (5 bases). The CDR3 spans 15 residues. Trimming took 4 bases from V and 1 from J, leaving 13 bases between them. Germline CDR1 reads MNHEY; CDR2 reads SMNVEV (reference sequence). The CDR3 DNA sequence: TGTGCCAGCAGTTCCCCAGGCGGGCGCCAAGAGACCCAGTACTTC. Translated, it gives CASSSPGGRQETQYF.

The CDR3 here is CAIAGGSNTIYF. CDR3 DNA sequence: TGTGCCATCGCAGGGGGCAGTAACACCATATATTTT. V usage is TRBV10-3 and J usage is TRBJ1-3, with 8 bases that match TRBD1. After removal of 8 bases from V and 7 bases from J, the junction contained 4 bases not matched to a gene. There are 12 residues in the CDR3. From germline, CDR1 is ENHRY and CDR2 SYGVKD.

The chain joins TRBV9 to TRBJ2-1, with TRBD2 as a possible D gene (5 bases). The germline gives CDR1 SGDLS, CDR2 YYNGEE. This CDR3 spans 16 amino acids. Trimming took off 2 bases at V and 0 bases at J, with 12 bases between the two ends. CDR3 loop: CASSVSSVSSYNEQFF. CDR3 coding DNA: TGTGCCAGCAGCGTGAGTAGCGTGAGCTCCTACAATGAGCAGTTCTTC.

The genes are TRBV2 and TRBJ1-1; TRBD1 might be the D (5 bases). The CDR3 contains 13 residues. Germline V gene data show CDR1 as SNHLY and CDR2 as FYNNEI. The V and J ends lost 8 bases and 0 bases respectively, with 10 bases between them. The CDR3 here is CASGKDMNTEAFF. CDR3 coding DNA: TGTGCCAGCGGTAAGGACATGAACACTGAAGCTTTCTTT.

This clone appeared a single time. The chain recombines TRBV7-2 with TRBJ1-1; D unresolved. CDR1 is SGHTA and CDR2 is FQGNSA in the germline V gene. This CDR3 comprises 11 residues. V lost 6 bases to trimming and J lost 6 bases, with 8 bases between them. This CDR3 reads CASREDSEAFF. The CDR3, as DNA: TGTGCCAGCAGAGAGGACTCTGAAGCTTTCTTT.

This clone was seen only a few times. The CDR3 spells CASSLTAENIQYF. The CDR3 DNA sequence: TGTGCCAGCAGCCTGACTGCAGAAAACATTCAGTACTTC. V and J are TRBV11-2 and TRBJ2-4; D ambiguous. The germline CDR1 and CDR2 sequences are SGHAT and FQNNGV. Trimming removed 5 bases at V and 5 bases at J, with 10 bases between. This CDR3 is built from 13 residues.